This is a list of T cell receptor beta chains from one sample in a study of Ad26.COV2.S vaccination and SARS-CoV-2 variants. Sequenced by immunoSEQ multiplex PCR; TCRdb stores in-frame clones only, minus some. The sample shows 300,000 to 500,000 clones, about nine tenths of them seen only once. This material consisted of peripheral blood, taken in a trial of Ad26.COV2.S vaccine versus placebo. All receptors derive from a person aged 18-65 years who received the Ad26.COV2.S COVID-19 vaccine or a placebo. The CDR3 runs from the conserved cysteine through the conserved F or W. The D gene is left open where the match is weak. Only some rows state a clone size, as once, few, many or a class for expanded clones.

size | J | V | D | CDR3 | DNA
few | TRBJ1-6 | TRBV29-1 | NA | CSVRKVWGWNNSPLHF | TGCAGCGTCCGCAAGGTCTGGGGTTGGAATAATTCACCCCTCCACTTT
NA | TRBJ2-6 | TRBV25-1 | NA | CASSELGTPSGANVLTF | TGTGCCAGCAGTGAACTGGGGACTCCCTCTGGGGCCAACGTCCTGACTTTC
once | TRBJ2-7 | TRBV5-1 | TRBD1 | CASSLGTGGLYEQYF | TGCGCCAGCAGCTTGGGGACAGGGGGCCTCTACGAGCAGTACTTC
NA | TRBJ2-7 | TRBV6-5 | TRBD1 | CASLPDRDTYEQYF | TGTGCCAGCCTCCCGGACAGGGATACCTACGAGCAGTACTTC
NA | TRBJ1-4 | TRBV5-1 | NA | CASSLITGGNEKLFF | TGCGCCAGCAGCTTGATTACGGGGGGGAATGAAAAACTGTTTTTT
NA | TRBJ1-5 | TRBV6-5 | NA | CASSSRNQPQHF | TGTGCCAGCAGCTCCCGTAATCAGCCCCAGCATTTT
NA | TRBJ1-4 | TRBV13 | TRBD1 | CASSLGTSAGGEKLFF | TGTGCCAGCAGCTTAGGAACGAGCGCAGGGGGTGAAAAACTGTTTTTT
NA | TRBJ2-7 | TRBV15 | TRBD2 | CATSRARGGLQRYEQYF | TGTGCCACCAGCAGAGCCCGGGGGGGGCTTCAGCGCTACGAGCAGTACTTC
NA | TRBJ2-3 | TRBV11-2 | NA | CASSLYGDTQYF | TGTGCCAGCAGCTTATACGGGGATACGCAGTATTTT
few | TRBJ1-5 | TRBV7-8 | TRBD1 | CASSFSGTGGRWSNQPQHF | TGTGCCAGCAGCTTCTCCGGGACAGGGGGCAGGTGGAGCAATCAGCCCCAGCATTTT
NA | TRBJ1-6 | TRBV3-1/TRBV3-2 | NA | CASSTDRYNSPLHF | TGTGCCAGCAGCACGGACAGATATAATTCACCCCTCCACTTT
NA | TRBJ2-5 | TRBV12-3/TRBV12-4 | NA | CASSFPSQETQYF | TGTGCCAGCAGTTTCCCTAGCCAAGAGACCCAGTACTTC
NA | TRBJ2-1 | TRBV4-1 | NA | CASSRSVLSSYNEQFF | TGCGCCAGCAGCCGGAGCGTATTAAGCTCCTACAATGAGCAGTTCTTC
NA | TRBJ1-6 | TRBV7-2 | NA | CASSLEGQGGSPLHF | TGTGCCAGCAGCTTAGAGGGGCAAGGGGGGTCACCCCTCCACTTT
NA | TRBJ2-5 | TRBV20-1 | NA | CSASRQGETQYF | TGCAGTGCTAGTCGTCAGGGGGAGACCCAGTACTTC
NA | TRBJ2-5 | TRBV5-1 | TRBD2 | CASSLLGDYQEIQYF | TGCGCCAGCAGCTTGTTGGGGGACTACCAAGAGATCCAGTACTTC
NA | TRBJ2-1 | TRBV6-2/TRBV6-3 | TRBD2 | CASSTPRRGDYNEQFF | TGTGCCAGCAGTACCCCGAGGCGGGGGGACTACAATGAGCAGTTCTTC
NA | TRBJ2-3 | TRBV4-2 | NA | CASSQVSNWGTDTQYF | TGTGCCAGCAGCCAAGTTTCGAACTGGGGCACAGATACGCAGTATTTT
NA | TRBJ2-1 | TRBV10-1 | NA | CASSEGNEQFF | TGCGCCAGCAGTGAAGGGAATGAGCAGTTCTTC
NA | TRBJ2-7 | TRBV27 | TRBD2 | CASSLRSSGTYEQYF | TGTGCCAGCAGTTTAAGATCTAGCGGCACCTACGAGCAGTACTTC
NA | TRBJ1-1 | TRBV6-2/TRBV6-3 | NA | CASSGRTSGTEAFF | TGTGCCAGCAGTGGTCGGACAAGCGGCACTGAAGCTTTCTTT
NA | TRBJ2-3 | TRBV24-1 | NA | CATSGTTGGTDTQYF | TGTGCCACCAGTGGGACGACAGGAGGAACAGATACGCAGTATTTT
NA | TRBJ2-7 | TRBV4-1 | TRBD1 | CASSQDGGQGTYEQYF | TGCGCCAGCAGCCAAGATGGAGGACAGGGTACCTACGAGCAGTACTTC
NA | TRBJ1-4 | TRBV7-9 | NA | CASSPEGGPPEKLFF | TGTGCCAGCAGCCCGGAGGGCGGTCCTCCCGAAAAACTGTTTTTT
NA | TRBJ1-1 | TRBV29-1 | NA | CSGLTGNTEAFF | TGCAGCGGATTAACAGGGAACACTGAAGCTTTCTTT
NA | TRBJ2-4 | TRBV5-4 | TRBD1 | CASSLEGGRNIQYF | TGTGCCAGCAGCTTGGAAGGGGGCAGAAACATTCAGTACTTC
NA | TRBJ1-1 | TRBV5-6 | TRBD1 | CASSLVGTGERGTEAFF | TGTGCCAGCAGCTTGGTTGGGACAGGGGAAAGGGGAACTGAAGCTTTCTTT
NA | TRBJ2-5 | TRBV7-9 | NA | CASSHETQYF | TGTGCCAGCAGCCATGAGACCCAGTACTTC
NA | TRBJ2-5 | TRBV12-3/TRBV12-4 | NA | CASSSSVQETQYF | TGTGCCAGCAGCTCGTCAGTTCAAGAGACCCAGTACTTC
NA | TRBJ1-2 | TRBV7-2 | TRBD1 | CASSLGTGNYGYTF | TGTGCCAGCAGCTTAGGGACAGGGAACTATGGCTACACCTTC
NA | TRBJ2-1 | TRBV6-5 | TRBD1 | CASQRPGGEQFF | TGTGCCAGCCAGCGACCAGGGGGTGAGCAGTTCTTC
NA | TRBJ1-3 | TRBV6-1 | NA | CASLSSGNTIYF | TGTGCCAGTTTATCCTCTGGAAACACCATATATTTT
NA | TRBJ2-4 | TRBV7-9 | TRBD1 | CASVPRSRDSLHF | TGTGCCAGCGTCCCACGGTCCCGGGACAGTCTACACTTC
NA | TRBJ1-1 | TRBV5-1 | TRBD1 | CASSPMTGLNTEAFF | TGCGCCAGCAGCCCAATGACAGGGTTGAACACTGAAGCTTTCTTT
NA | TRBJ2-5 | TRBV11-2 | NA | CASGHFQETQYF | TGTGCCAGCGGACACTTCCAAGAGACCCAGTACTTC
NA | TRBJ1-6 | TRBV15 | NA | CATSRDPNTDTPLHF | TGTGCCACCAGCAGAGACCCTAACACGGACACACCCCTCCACTTT
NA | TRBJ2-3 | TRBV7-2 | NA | CASTHPSRGGNTDTQYF | TGTGCCAGCACACATCCTTCGAGGGGGGGTAACACAGATACGCAGTATTTT
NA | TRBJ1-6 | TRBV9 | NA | CASSLSPRDQYSPLHF | TGTGCCAGCAGCCTTTCCCCCCGGGACCAATATTCACCCCTCCACTTT
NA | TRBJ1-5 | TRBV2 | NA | CASSAVGRNQPQHF | TGTGCCAGCAGTGCTGTGGGTCGCAATCAGCCCCAGCATTTT
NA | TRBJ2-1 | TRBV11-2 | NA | CASSNTAYNEQFF | TGTGCCAGCAGTAATACAGCCTACAATGAGCAGTTCTTC
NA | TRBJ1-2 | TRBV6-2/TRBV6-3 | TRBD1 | CASSKPGQPPGGYTF | TGTGCCAGCAGTAAACCGGGACAGCCTCCGGGGGGCTACACCTTC
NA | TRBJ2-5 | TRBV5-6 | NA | CASSLALQETQYF | TGTGCCAGCAGCTTGGCTTTACAAGAGACCCAGTACTTC
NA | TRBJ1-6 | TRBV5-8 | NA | CASSSLERGNSPLHF | TGTGCCAGCAGCTCCCTCGAGAGAGGTAATTCACCCCTCCACTTT
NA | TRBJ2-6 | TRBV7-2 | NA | CASSKTGTGANVLTF | TGTGCCAGCAGCAAAACAGGGACTGGGGCCAACGTCCTGACTTTC
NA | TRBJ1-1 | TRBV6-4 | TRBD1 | CASGRDRGPDTEAFF | TGTGCCAGCGGGCGGGACAGGGGGCCGGACACTGAAGCTTTCTTT
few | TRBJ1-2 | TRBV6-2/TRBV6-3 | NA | CASSHPDGRHF | TGTGCCAGCAGTCACCCGGACGGCCGACACTTC
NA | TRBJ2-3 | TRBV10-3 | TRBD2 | CAISESQAGGPDTQYF | TGTGCCATCAGTGAGTCCCAAGCGGGGGGTCCAGATACGCAGTATTTT
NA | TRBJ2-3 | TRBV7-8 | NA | CASSGRGIPTDTQYF | TGTGCCAGCTCCGGCCGAGGGATTCCCACAGATACGCAGTATTTT
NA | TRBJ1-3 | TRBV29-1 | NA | CSVVWGSGNTIYF | TGCAGCGTTGTCTGGGGGTCTGGAAACACCATATATTTT
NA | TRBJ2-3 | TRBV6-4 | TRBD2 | CASSRTSGGDSSTDTQYF | TGTGCCAGCAGTCGGACTAGCGGGGGAGACTCTAGCACAGATACGCAGTATTTT
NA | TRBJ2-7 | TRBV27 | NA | CASSFKLGEQYF | TGTGCCAGCAGTTTCAAGCTGGGGGAGCAGTACTTC
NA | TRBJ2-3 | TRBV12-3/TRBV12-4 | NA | CASRVSADTQYF | TGTGCCAGCAGGGTTAGTGCAGATACGCAGTATTTT
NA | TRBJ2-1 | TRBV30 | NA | CAWSVGQGRYDEQFF | TGTGCCTGGAGTGTAGGTCAGGGCAGGTATGATGAGCAGTTCTTC
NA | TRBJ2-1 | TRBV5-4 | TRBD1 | CASSRPGGGNNEQFF | TGTGCCAGCAGCCGCCCAGGGGGTGGAAACAATGAGCAGTTCTTC
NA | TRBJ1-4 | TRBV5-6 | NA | CASRPAGVEKLFF | TGTGCCAGCAGGCCAGCAGGGGTTGAAAAACTGTTTTTT